The present T cell receptor (beta chain) was sequenced within a study of regulatory T cells in long-lasting Graves disease. For the study at large: Graves' patients, diagnosed recently, had received antithyroid drugs under 3 months. Findings and limits, study-wide: Less diverse TCR repertoires were seen in persistent Graves' patients than in newly diagnosed ones.

Time point in this sample: newly diagnosed GD, antithyroid drugs for less than 3 months. PBMC RNA served as the TCR library source. iRepertoire HTBI primers and Arm-PCR of CDR3 regions built TCR beta libraries. In the study's own analysis: Overall, samples carried 62 TRBV and 14 TRBJ segments. TCRdb independently ran MiXCR on the multiplex PCR reads; one entry per CDR3 protein. The V and J calls and clone size come from TCRdb's table, not from the authors' own analysis. Of 300,000 to 400,000 distinct CDR3 sequences in the sample, 15% were seen once. CDR3 length equals 15 residues. J lost 10 bases, V lost 6 bases, and 14 bases had no gene match. Germline V gene sequence: CDR1 MNHEY, CDR2 SMNVEV (reference sequence). This clonotype showed up many times. Its antigen is still unknown.

This rearrangement joins TRBV27 to TRBJ1-1; 10 nucleotides align to TRBD1. This material consisted of peripheral blood mononuclear cells (PBMCs), taken at new diagnosis, from a patient treated with antithyroid drugs. This TCR was recovered from a female donor with Graves disease. CDR3 sequence: CASSSTGGYLDSAFF. In DNA form, the CDR3 reads TGTGCCAGCAGCTCGACAGGGGGCTACCTAGACTCAGCTTTCTTT.